Each of the 2 T cell receptor beta chains below was sequenced from the same sample in a study of blood T cell repertoires in COVID-19. Using immunoSEQ multiplex PCR, the repertoire was profiled, and TCRdb retains in-frame clones only, with some absent. Among about 360,000 clones listed, approximately 87% were seen once. Material for sequencing was PBMCs or T cells enriched from blood (not recorded which). These receptors were collected from a man aged 25 to 40 who had recovered from COVID-19.

V and J are TRBV30 and TRBJ1-1; D remains ambiguous. This CDR3 contains 12 residues. Per germline, CDR1 GTSNPN and CDR2 SVGIG (reference sequence). The germline V and J ends were trimmed by 1 base and 9 bases, with 12 bases remaining between them. The CDR3 spells CAWSGFGQKAFF. The CDR3 DNA follows: TGTGCCTGGAGTGGGTTTGGTCAGAAAGCTTTCTTT. Full variable domain (rest looked up from reference TRBV30 and TRBJ1-1): SQTIHQWPATLVQPVGSPLSLECTVEGTSNPNLYWYRQAAGRGLQLLFYSVGIGQISSEVPQNLSASRPQDRQFILSSKKLLLSDSGFYLCAWSGFGQKAFFGQGTRLTVV.

This clone was seen just once. V gene TRBV9 combines with J gene TRBJ2-1, with TRBD2 identical over 9 bases. The CDR3 runs 16 residues. In germline, CDR1 is SGDLS, CDR2 YYNGEE. J gave up 3 bases and V 2 bases, and 6 bases lay outside the gene matches. The CDR3 sequence: CASSVGGGAIYNEQFF. In DNA, the CDR3 is TGTGCCAGCAGCGTGGGCGGGGGGGCAATCTACAATGAGCAGTTCTTC.